A selection of T cell receptor beta chains follows, all from one sample in a study of chemoradiotherapy in HPV16-positive cancers. Assay: immunoSEQ multiplex PCR; the TCRdb copy retains only in-frame clones and omits some. The table has approximately 6,400 clones, over 75% seen once. This specimen consisted of tumor tissue, obtained from a patient who underwent chemoradiotherapy. Receptors were obtained from a human donor with HPV-associated anogenital cancer. The CDR3 runs from the conserved cysteine through the conserved F or W. Each record gives: D gene, clone size, J gene, V gene, CDR3 DNA, CDR3 protein. D genes are given only for firm matches. Clone sizes are given selectively: once, few, many, or a class where the clone is expanded.

D gene: .
clone size: .
J gene: TRBJ1-1
V gene: TRBV5-4
CDR3 DNA: TGTGCCAGCAGCTTGCTCCGCGGCACTGAAGCTTTCTTT
CDR3 protein: CASSLLRGTEAFF

D gene: .
clone size: .
J gene: TRBJ1-2
V gene: TRBV11-2
CDR3 DNA: TGTGCCAGCAGCCCCCGCCTTAGTGGTATCGATGGCTACACCTTC
CDR3 protein: CASSPRLSGIDGYTF

D gene: .
clone size: .
J gene: TRBJ1-5
V gene: TRBV2
CDR3 DNA: TGTGCCAGCAGCAGGGGATATAGCAATCAGCCCCAGCATTTT
CDR3 protein: CASSRGYSNQPQHF

D gene: .
clone size: few
J gene: TRBJ2-5
V gene: TRBV18
CDR3 DNA: TGTGCCAGCTCACCACCTATCCTACAGGGAAAAGGGACCCAGTACTTC
CDR3 protein: CASSPPILQGKGTQYF

D gene: .
clone size: .
J gene: TRBJ1-1
V gene: TRBV28
CDR3 DNA: TGTGCCAGTAGGGTGCTATCTGAAGCTTTCTTT
CDR3 protein: CASRVLSEAFF

D gene: TRBD1
clone size: .
J gene: TRBJ1-6
V gene: TRBV10-1
CDR3 DNA: TGCGCCAGCAGTGAGTACAGGGGCTCACCCCTCCACTTT
CDR3 protein: CASSEYRGSPLHF

D gene: .
clone size: .
J gene: TRBJ2-7
V gene: TRBV29-1
CDR3 DNA: TGCAGCGTTGTAGGACAGAAAGGTCGTATCTACGAGCAGTACTTC
CDR3 protein: CSVVGQKGRIYEQYF

D gene: TRBD1
clone size: .
J gene: TRBJ1-2
V gene: TRBV30
CDR3 DNA: TGTGCCTGGAGTCGATCACCGGGACAGGGGAGCGGCTACACCTTC
CDR3 protein: CAWSRSPGQGSGYTF

D gene: .
clone size: .
J gene: TRBJ2-5
V gene: TRBV19
CDR3 DNA: TGTGCCAGTAGCAGGGCGTTCCAAGAGACCCAGTACTTC
CDR3 protein: CASSRAFQETQYF

D gene: .
clone size: .
J gene: TRBJ2-5
V gene: TRBV5-4
CDR3 DNA: TGTGCCAGCAGCCCAGGACACACACAAGAGACCCAGTACTTC
CDR3 protein: CASSPGHTQETQYF

D gene: .
clone size: .
J gene: TRBJ2-7
V gene: TRBV13
CDR3 DNA: TGTGCCAGCAGCCCCTGGGGACACGAGCAGTACTTC
CDR3 protein: CASSPWGHEQYF

D gene: .
clone size: once
J gene: TRBJ1-4
V gene: TRBV4-1
CDR3 DNA: TGCGCCAGCAGCCAAGGGCAGGGGAATGAAAAACTGTTTTTT
CDR3 protein: CASSQGQGNEKLFF

D gene: .
clone size: .
J gene: TRBJ1-3
V gene: TRBV5-1
CDR3 DNA: TGCGCCAGCAGCTCAGATATCTCTGGAAACACCATATATTTT
CDR3 protein: CASSSDISGNTIYF

D gene: .
clone size: .
J gene: TRBJ2-3
V gene: TRBV6-1
CDR3 DNA: TGTGCCAGTGATCCGGGACCACTCATAGATACGCAGTATTTT
CDR3 protein: CASDPGPLIDTQYF

D gene: .
clone size: .
J gene: TRBJ1-1
V gene: TRBV2
CDR3 DNA: TGTGCCAGCAGTTCGGACAGCAACACTGAAGCTTTCTTT
CDR3 protein: CASSSDSNTEAFF

D gene: TRBD1
clone size: .
J gene: TRBJ2-1
V gene: TRBV27
CDR3 DNA: TGTGCCAGCAGCTTAGTCTGGGCAGGGGGTCACAATGAGCAGTTCTTC
CDR3 protein: CASSLVWAGGHNEQFF

D gene: TRBD1
clone size: .
J gene: TRBJ1-4
V gene: TRBV11-2
CDR3 DNA: TGTGCCAGCAGCGCAAGACAGGGGAGGAATGAAAAACTGTTTTTT
CDR3 protein: CASSARQGRNEKLFF

D gene: TRBD1
clone size: .
J gene: TRBJ2-7
V gene: TRBV30
CDR3 DNA: TGTGCCTGGACTCCATGGGGGGGACAGGGGGCCTACGAGCAGTACTTC
CDR3 protein: CAWTPWGGQGAYEQYF

D gene: .
clone size: .
J gene: TRBJ2-2
V gene: TRBV7-2
CDR3 DNA: TGTGCCAGCAGCCTCGTGGGGGGGCGGGCCGGGGAGCTGTTTTTT
CDR3 protein: CASSLVGGRAGELFF

D gene: TRBD1
clone size: .
J gene: TRBJ2-2
V gene: TRBV2
CDR3 DNA: TGTGCCAGCAGACGGGACAGGGGGAGGAACACCGGGGAGCTGTTTTTT
CDR3 protein: CASRRDRGRNTGELFF

D gene: .
clone size: few
J gene: TRBJ2-7
V gene: TRBV25-1
CDR3 DNA: TGTGCCAGCAGTGAAAGTTTGTACGAGCAGTACTTC
CDR3 protein: CASSESLYEQYF

D gene: .
clone size: once
J gene: TRBJ2-1
V gene: TRBV6-4
CDR3 DNA: TGTGCCAGCAGTGCCGAGGGAATTGAGCAGTTCTTC
CDR3 protein: CASSAEGIEQFF

D gene: .
clone size: .
J gene: TRBJ2-1
V gene: TRBV5-1
CDR3 DNA: TGCGCCAGCAGCGGGGGAATCAATGAGCAGTTCTTC
CDR3 protein: CASSGGINEQFF

D gene: .
clone size: .
J gene: TRBJ2-1
V gene: TRBV2
CDR3 DNA: TGTGCCAGCGGTTGGGCGGTCTCCTACAATGAGCAGTTCTTC
CDR3 protein: CASGWAVSYNEQFF

D gene: TRBD2
clone size: .
J gene: TRBJ2-5
V gene: TRBV5-1
CDR3 DNA: TGCGCCAGCAGCCCAGGACTAGCGGGACGCCAAGAGACCCAGTACTTC
CDR3 protein: CASSPGLAGRQETQYF

D gene: .
clone size: .
J gene: TRBJ2-6
V gene: TRBV5-5
CDR3 DNA: TGTGCCAGCAGCTTGGGAGCCAACGTCCTGACTTTC
CDR3 protein: CASSLGANVLTF

D gene: .
clone size: .
J gene: TRBJ2-6
V gene: TRBV6-6
CDR3 DNA: TGTGCCAGCAGTTACAGCTCTGGGGCCAACGTCCTGACTTTC
CDR3 protein: CASSYSSGANVLTF

D gene: .
clone size: once
J gene: TRBJ1-5
V gene: TRBV19
CDR3 DNA: TGTGCCACCCGGCGGCAGGGTTATAATCAGCCCCAGCATTTT
CDR3 protein: CATRRQGYNQPQHF

D gene: .
clone size: .
J gene: TRBJ2-1
V gene: TRBV30
CDR3 DNA: TGTGCCTGGAGCGCGTTGGGGGCGGGGGAGCAGTTCTTC
CDR3 protein: CAWSALGAGEQFF

D gene: TRBD2
clone size: .
J gene: TRBJ2-3
V gene: TRBV9
CDR3 DNA: TGTGCCAGCTCCTCGGGGGGGGCTAGCACAGATACGCAGTATTTT
CDR3 protein: CASSSGGASTDTQYF

D gene: TRBD2
clone size: .
J gene: TRBJ2-1
V gene: TRBV7-3
CDR3 DNA: TGTGCCAGCAGCCCGGGACTAGCGGGATGGAATGAGCAGTTCTTC
CDR3 protein: CASSPGLAGWNEQFF

D gene: .
clone size: .
J gene: TRBJ1-1
V gene: TRBV29-1
CDR3 DNA: TGCAGCTTTAGCGGCTGGGATTGGACTGAAGCTTTCTTT
CDR3 protein: CSFSGWDWTEAFF

D gene: TRBD1
clone size: .
J gene: TRBJ1-6
V gene: TRBV23-1
CDR3 DNA: TGCGCCAGCAGTCATCGACCGGGACAGGGAGCCCTCTCCTATAATTCACCCCTCCACTTT
CDR3 protein: CASSHRPGQGALSYNSPLHF

D gene: .
clone size: .
J gene: TRBJ2-1
V gene: TRBV7-8
CDR3 DNA: TGTGCCAGCAGCTTTCTACCCCCGGCCCAGGGGGGGCCGGGATTTGAGCAGTTCTTC
CDR3 protein: CASSFLPPAQGGPGFEQFF

D gene: TRBD2
clone size: .
J gene: TRBJ2-3
V gene: TRBV9
CDR3 DNA: TGTGCCAGCAGCGTCGGGACTAGCGCCACAGATACGCAGTATTTT
CDR3 protein: CASSVGTSATDTQYF

D gene: .
clone size: .
J gene: TRBJ2-1
V gene: TRBV21-1
CDR3 DNA: TGTGCCAGCAGCGAAGGGGGGTACAATGAGCAGTTCTTC
CDR3 protein: CASSEGGYNEQFF

D gene: TRBD2
clone size: .
J gene: TRBJ2-5
V gene: TRBV30
CDR3 DNA: TGTGCCTGGAGAAAGGGTACTAGCGGGGAGACCCAGTACTTC
CDR3 protein: CAWRKGTSGETQYF

D gene: .
clone size: .
J gene: TRBJ2-7
V gene: TRBV5-1
CDR3 DNA: TGCGCCAGCAATCCGACAGAAAGCTCCTACGAGCAGTACTTC
CDR3 protein: CASNPTESSYEQYF

D gene: TRBD1
clone size: .
J gene: TRBJ2-3
V gene: TRBV2
CDR3 DNA: TGTTCAGGAGACAGGGGTTTATCAGATACGCAGTATTTT
CDR3 protein: CSGDRGLSDTQYF

D gene: .
clone size: once
J gene: TRBJ1-3
V gene: TRBV7-2
CDR3 DNA: TGTGCCAGCAGCAGGGGTTCGGGTGGAAACACCATATATTTT
CDR3 protein: CASSRGSGGNTIYF

D gene: TRBD2
clone size: .
J gene: TRBJ2-1
V gene: TRBV29-1
CDR3 DNA: TGCAGCGTTGGCAGAATAGCGGGGCAGTGGCATGAGCAGTTCTTC
CDR3 protein: CSVGRIAGQWHEQFF

D gene: TRBD1
clone size: few
J gene: TRBJ1-2
V gene: TRBV19
CDR3 DNA: TGTGCCAGTAGTTCCGGGACAGGGGGCCGCTACACCTTC
CDR3 protein: CASSSGTGGRYTF

D gene: .
clone size: few
J gene: TRBJ1-5
V gene: TRBV6-5
CDR3 DNA: TGTGCCAGCAGTTATGCCGGCAGGAATCAGCCCCAGCATTTT
CDR3 protein: CASSYAGRNQPQHF

D gene: .
clone size: .
J gene: TRBJ1-1
V gene: TRBV12-5
CDR3 DNA: TGTGCTAGTGGATCAGCGAACACTGAAGCTTTCTTT
CDR3 protein: CASGSANTEAFF

D gene: .
clone size: .
J gene: TRBJ1-3
V gene: TRBV4-3
CDR3 DNA: TGCGCCAACCAGGGGCGAAACACCATATATTTT
CDR3 protein: CANQGRNTIYF

D gene: .
clone size: .
J gene: TRBJ2-5
V gene: TRBV4-3
CDR3 DNA: TGCGCCAGCAGCCAAGATTACCCCCAGGGACAAGAGACCCAGTACTTC
CDR3 protein: CASSQDYPQGQETQYF

D gene: TRBD1
clone size: .
J gene: TRBJ2-5
V gene: TRBV5-1
CDR3 DNA: TGCGCCAGCAGCTGGGACAGCCAAGAGACCCAGTACTTC
CDR3 protein: CASSWDSQETQYF

D gene: .
clone size: .
J gene: TRBJ2-3
V gene: TRBV25-1
CDR3 DNA: TGTGCCAGCAGTGAAGCTAGAACGGTTACGCAGTATTTT
CDR3 protein: CASSEARTVTQYF

D gene: .
clone size: .
J gene: TRBJ2-3
V gene: TRBV11-3
CDR3 DNA: TGTGCCAGCAGCTTCCCCGACTCTGATACGCAGTATTTT
CDR3 protein: CASSFPDSDTQYF

D gene: TRBD2
clone size: .
J gene: TRBJ2-2
V gene: TRBV10-2
CDR3 DNA: TGCGCCAGCAAGAGCGGGAGTCAGACCGGGGAGCTGTTTTTT
CDR3 protein: CASKSGSQTGELFF

D gene: .
clone size: few
J gene: TRBJ1-1
V gene: TRBV30
CDR3 DNA: TGTGCCTGGAGTGGGGGGGCACAGGGCCAGAACACTGAAGCTTTCTTT
CDR3 protein: CAWSGGAQGQNTEAFF

D gene: .
clone size: few
J gene: TRBJ1-1
V gene: TRBV11-1
CDR3 DNA: TGTGCCAGCAGCCACCGAGTACAGGGATTAACGGAAGCTTTCTTT
CDR3 protein: CASSHRVQGLTEAFF

D gene: TRBD1
clone size: .
J gene: TRBJ1-2
V gene: TRBV28
CDR3 DNA: TGTGCCAGCAGTCCCGGGACAGGGGGTAACTATGGCTACACCTTC
CDR3 protein: CASSPGTGGNYGYTF